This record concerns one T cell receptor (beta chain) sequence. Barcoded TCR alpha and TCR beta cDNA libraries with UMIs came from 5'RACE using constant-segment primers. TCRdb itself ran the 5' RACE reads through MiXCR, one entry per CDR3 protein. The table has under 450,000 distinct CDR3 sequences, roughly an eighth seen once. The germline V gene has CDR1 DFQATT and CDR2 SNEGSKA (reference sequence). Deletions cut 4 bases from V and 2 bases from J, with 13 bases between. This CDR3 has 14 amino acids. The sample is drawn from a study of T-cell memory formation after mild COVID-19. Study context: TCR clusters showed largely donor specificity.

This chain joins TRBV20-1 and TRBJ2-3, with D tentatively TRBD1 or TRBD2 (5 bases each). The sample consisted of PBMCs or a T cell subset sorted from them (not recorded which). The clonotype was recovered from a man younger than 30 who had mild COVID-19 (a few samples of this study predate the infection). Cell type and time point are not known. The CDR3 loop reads CSANRDVLTDTQYF. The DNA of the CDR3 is TGCAGTGCTAACCGGGACGTACTCACAGATACGCAGTATTTT.